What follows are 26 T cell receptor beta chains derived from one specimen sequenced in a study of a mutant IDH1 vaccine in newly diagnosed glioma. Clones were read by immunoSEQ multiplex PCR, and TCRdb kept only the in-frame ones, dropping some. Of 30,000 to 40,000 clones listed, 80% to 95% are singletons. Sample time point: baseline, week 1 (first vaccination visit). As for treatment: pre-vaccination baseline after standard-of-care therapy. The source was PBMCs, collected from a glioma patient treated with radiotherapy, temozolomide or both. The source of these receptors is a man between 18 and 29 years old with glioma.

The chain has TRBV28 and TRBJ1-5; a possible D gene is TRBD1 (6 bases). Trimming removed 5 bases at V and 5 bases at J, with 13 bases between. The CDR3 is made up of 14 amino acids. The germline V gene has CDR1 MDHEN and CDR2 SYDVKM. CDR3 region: CASSPGQYYQPQHF. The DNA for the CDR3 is TGTGCCAGCAGTCCTGGACAGTACTATCAGCCCCAGCATTTT.

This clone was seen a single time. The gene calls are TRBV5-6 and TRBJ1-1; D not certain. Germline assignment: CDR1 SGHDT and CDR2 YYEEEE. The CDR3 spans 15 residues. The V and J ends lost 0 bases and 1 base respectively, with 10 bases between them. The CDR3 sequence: CASSLVGRKNTEAFF. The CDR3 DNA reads TGTGCCAGCAGCTTGGTAGGCAGAAAGAACACTGAAGCTTTCTTT. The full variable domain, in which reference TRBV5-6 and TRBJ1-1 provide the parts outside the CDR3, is DAGVTQSPTHLIKTRGQQVTLRCSPKSGHDTVSWYQQALGQGPQFIFQYYEEEERQRGNFPDRFSGHQFPNYSSELNVNALLLGDSALYLCASSLVGRKNTEAFFGQGTRLTVV.

Here the CDR3 DNA reads TGCAGCGTTGGTTGGAGTGGCCGGGAGCTGTTTTTT. It encodes CSVGWSGRELFF. The V call is TRBV29-1, the J call TRBJ2-2, with D unresolved. The CDR3 is made up of 12 amino acids. With 4 bases removed from V and 9 bases from J, the gap between germline ends came to 12 bases. Germline V gene sequence: CDR1 SQVTM, CDR2 ANQGSEA.

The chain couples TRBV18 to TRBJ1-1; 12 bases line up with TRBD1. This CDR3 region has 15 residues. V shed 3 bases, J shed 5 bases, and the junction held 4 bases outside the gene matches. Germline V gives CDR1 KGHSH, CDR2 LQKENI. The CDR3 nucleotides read TGTGCCAGCTCACCCGGGACAGGGGGCTTGACTGAAGCTTTCTTT. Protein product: CASSPGTGGLTEAFF. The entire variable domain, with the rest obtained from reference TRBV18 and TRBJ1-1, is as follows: NAGVMQNPRHLVRRRGQEARLRCSPMKGHSHVYWYRQLPEEGLKFMVYLQKENIIDESGMPKERFSAEFPKEGPSILRIQQVVRGDSAAYFCASSPGTGGLTEAFFGQGTRLTVV.

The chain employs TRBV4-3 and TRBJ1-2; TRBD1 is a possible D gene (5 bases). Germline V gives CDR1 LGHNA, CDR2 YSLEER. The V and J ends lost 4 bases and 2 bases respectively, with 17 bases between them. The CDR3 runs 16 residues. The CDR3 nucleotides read TGCGCCAGCAGCCCAACTTCCGGGACGGCAAACTATGGCTACACCTTC. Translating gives CASSPTSGTANYGYTF.

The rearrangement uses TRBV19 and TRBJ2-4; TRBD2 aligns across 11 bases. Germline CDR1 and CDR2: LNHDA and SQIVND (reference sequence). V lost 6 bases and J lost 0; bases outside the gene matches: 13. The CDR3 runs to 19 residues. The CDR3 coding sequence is TGTGCCAGTAGCTCAGGGAGACTAGCGGGAAAGTTAGCCAAAAACATTCAGTACTTC. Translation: CASSSGRLAGKLAKNIQYF.

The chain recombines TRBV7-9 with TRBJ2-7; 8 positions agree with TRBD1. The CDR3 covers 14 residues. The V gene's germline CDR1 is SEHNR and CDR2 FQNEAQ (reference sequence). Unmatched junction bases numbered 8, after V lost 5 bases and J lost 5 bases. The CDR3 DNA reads TGTGCCAGCAGCCCCTGGACAGGGCGGGACGAGCAGTACTTC. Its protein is CASSPWTGRDEQYF.

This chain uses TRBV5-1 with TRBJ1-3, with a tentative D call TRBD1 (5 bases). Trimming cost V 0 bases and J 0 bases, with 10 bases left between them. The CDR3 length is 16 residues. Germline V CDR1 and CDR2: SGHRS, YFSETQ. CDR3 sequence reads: CASSLAGADSGNTIYF. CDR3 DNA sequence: TGCGCCAGCAGCTTGGCTGGGGCCGACTCTGGAAACACCATATATTTT.

The chain's CDR3 is CASSSQGSNTGELFF. CDR3 coding DNA: TGCGCCAGCAGCTCACAGGGGTCGAACACCGGGGAGCTGTTTTTT. The rearrangement links TRBV5-1 to TRBJ2-2; 7 bases align to TRBD1. The CDR3 is made up of 15 amino acids. Germline V gene lookup returns CDR1 SGHRS and CDR2 YFSETQ. Unmatched junction bases numbered 2, after V lost 3 bases and J lost 0 bases.

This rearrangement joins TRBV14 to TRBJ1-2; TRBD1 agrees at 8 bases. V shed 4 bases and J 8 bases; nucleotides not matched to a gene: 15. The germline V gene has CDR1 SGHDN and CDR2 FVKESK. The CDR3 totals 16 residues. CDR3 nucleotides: TGTGCCAGCAGCCCTCTCAGCGGACAGGGCAATAGGGGCTACACCTTC. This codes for CASSPLSGQGNRGYTF.

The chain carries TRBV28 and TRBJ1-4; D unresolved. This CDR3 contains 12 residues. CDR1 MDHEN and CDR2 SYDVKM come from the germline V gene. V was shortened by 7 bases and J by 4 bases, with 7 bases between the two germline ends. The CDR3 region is CASKAVNEKLFF. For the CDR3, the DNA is TGTGCCAGCAAGGCAGTTAATGAAAAACTGTTTTTT.

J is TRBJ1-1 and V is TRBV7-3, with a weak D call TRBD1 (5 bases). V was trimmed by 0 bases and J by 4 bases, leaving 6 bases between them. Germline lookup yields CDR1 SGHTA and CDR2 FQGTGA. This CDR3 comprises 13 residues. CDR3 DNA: TGTGCCAGCAGCTTAACGGGGGGCACTGAAGCTTTCTTT. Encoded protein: CASSLTGGTEAFF.

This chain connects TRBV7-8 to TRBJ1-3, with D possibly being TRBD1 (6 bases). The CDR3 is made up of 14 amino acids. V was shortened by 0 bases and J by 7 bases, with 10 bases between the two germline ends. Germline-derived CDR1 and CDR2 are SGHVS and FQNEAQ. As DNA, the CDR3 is TGTGCCAGCAGCTTAGCACAGGGTGGGAACACCATATATTTT. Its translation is CASSLAQGGNTIYF. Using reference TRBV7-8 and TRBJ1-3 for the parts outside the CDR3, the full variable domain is GAGVSQSPRYKVAKRGQDVALRCDPISGHVSLFWYQQALGQGPEFLTYFQNEAQLDKSGLPSDRFFAERPEGSVSTLKIQRTQQEDSAVYLCASSLAQGGNTIYFGEGSWLTVV.

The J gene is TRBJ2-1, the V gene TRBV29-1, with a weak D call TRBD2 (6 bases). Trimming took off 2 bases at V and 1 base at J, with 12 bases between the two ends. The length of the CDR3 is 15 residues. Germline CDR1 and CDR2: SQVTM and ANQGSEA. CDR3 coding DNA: TGCAGCGTTGAAAGCGCGGGATCTTCCTACAATGAGCAGTTCTTC. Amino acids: CSVESAGSSYNEQFF.

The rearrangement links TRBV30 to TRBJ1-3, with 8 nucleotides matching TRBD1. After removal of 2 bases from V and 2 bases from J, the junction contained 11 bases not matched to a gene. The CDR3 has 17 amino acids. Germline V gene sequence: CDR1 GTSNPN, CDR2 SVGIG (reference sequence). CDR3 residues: CAWSPQQGVVTGNTIYF. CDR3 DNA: TGTGCCTGGAGTCCCCAACAGGGGGTTGTTACTGGAAACACCATATATTTT.

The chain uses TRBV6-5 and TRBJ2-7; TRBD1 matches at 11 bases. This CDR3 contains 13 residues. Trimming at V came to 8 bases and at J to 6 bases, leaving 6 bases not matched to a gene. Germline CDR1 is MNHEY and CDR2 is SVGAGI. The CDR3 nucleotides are TGTGCCAGCGGGGGACAGGGGGTCTCCGAGCAGTACTTC. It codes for CASGGQGVSEQYF.

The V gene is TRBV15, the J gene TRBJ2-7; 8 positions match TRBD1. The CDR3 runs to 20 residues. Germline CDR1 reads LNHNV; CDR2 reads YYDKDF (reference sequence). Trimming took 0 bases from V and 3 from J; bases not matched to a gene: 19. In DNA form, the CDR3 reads TGTGCCACCAGCAGAGATCCGGCAGGGGGCCATACTGGCCCTTTCTACGAGCAGTACTTC. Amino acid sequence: CATSRDPAGGHTGPFYEQYF.

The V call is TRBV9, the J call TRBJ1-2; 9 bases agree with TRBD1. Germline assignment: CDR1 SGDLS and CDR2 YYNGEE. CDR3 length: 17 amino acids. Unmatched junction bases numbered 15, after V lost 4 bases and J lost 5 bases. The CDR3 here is CASSSPRDRAGGYGYTF. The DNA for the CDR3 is TGTGCCAGCAGCAGTCCCCGGGACAGGGCCGGCGGGTATGGCTACACCTTC.

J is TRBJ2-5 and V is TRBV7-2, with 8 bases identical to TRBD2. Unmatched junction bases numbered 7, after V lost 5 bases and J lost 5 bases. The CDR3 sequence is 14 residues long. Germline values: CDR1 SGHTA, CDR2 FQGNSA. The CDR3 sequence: CASSLSGIRETQYF. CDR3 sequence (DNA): TGTGCCAGCAGCCTTAGCGGGATCCGGGAGACCCAGTACTTC. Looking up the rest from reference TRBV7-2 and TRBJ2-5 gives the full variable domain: GAGVSQSPSNKVTEKGKDVELRCDPISGHTALYWYRQSLGQGLEFLIYFQGNSAPDKSGLPSDRFSAERTGGSVSTLTIQRTQQEDSAVYLCASSLSGIRETQYFGPGTRLLVL.

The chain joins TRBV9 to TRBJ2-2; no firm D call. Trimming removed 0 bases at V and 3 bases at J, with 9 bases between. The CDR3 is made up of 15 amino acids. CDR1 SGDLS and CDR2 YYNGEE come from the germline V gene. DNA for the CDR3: TGTGCCAGCAGCGTAGTCCCGGGCGACACCGGGGAGCTGTTTTTT. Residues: CASSVVPGDTGELFF.

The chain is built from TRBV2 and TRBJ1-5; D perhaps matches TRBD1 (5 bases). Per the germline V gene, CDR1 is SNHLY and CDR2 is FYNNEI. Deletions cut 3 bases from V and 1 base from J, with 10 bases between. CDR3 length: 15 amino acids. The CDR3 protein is CASSDGGGSNQPQHF. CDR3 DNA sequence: TGTGCCAGCAGTGACGGGGGGGGAAGCAATCAGCCCCAGCATTTT. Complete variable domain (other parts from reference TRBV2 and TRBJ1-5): EPEVTQTPSHQVTQMGQEVILRCVPISNHLYFYWYRQILGQKVEFLVSFYNNEISEKSEIFDDQFSVERPDGSNFTLKIRSTKLEDSAMYFCASSDGGGSNQPQHFGDGTRLSIL.

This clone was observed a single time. The CDR3 DNA reads TGTGCCAGCAGTGATTTGACAGGTGGTAAGCAAGAGACCCAGTACTTC. This translates into CASSDLTGGKQETQYF. This chain joins TRBV25-1 and TRBJ2-5, with D perhaps matching TRBD1 (6 bases). V lost 3 bases to trimming and J lost 2 bases, with 16 bases between them. Germline V gene lookup returns CDR1 MGHDK and CDR2 SYGVNS. CDR3 length: 16 residues.

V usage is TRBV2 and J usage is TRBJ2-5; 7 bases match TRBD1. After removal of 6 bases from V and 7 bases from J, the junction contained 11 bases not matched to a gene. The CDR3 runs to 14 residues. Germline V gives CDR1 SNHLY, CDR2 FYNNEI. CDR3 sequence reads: CASSPDRAQGTQYF. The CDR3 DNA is TGTGCCAGCAGCCCCGACAGGGCTCAGGGGACCCAGTACTTC. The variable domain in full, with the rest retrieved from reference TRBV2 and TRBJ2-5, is EPEVTQTPSHQVTQMGQEVILRCVPISNHLYFYWYRQILGQKVEFLVSFYNNEISEKSEIFDDQFSVERPDGSNFTLKIRSTKLEDSAMYFCASSPDRAQGTQYFGPGTRLLVL.

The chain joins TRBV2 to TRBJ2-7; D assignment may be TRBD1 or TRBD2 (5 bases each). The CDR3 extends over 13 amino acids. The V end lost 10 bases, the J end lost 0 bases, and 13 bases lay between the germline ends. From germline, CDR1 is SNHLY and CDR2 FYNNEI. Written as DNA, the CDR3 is TGTGCCAATCGGGACGGTAGCTCCTACGAGCAGTACTTC. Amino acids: CANRDGSSYEQYF.

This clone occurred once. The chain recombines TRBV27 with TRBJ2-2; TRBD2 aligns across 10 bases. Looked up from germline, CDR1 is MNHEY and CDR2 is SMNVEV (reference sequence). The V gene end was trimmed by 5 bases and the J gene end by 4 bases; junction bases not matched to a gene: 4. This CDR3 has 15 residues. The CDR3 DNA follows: TGTGCCAGCAGTGCCACTAGCGGGGTCACCGGGGAGCTGTTTTTT. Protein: CASSATSGVTGELFF.

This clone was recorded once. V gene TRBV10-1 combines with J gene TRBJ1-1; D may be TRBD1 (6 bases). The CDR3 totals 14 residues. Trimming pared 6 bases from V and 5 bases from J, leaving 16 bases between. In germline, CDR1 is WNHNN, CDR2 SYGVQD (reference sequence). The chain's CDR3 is CASSLRGDGTEAFF. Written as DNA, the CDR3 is TGCGCCAGCAGCCTCAGGGGCGACGGTACTGAAGCTTTCTTT.